This T cell receptor beta chain is from a study of T cells in Graves' hyperthyroidism and ophthalmopathy. Amplified TCR beta CDR3 regions came from RNA transcripts. The study used the HTBI primer set for a first-round RT-PCR of the TCR CDR3. One entry per CDR3 protein, called by TCRdb with MiXCR from the multiplex PCR reads. The table has 610,000 or so distinct CDR3 sequences, roughly 50% seen once. Germline lookup yields CDR1 SGHVS and CDR2 FQNEAQ. CDR3 size: 10 residues. The V and J ends lost 5 bases and 18 bases respectively, with 11 bases between them. Input material: peripheral blood or thyroid tissue (not recorded which). The V and J genes are TRBV7-8 and TRBJ2-6; no clear D. The clonotype was recovered from a woman aged 18-35 years with Graves' hyperthyroidism. The CDR3 DNA is TGTGCCAGCAGCCGATCGGAACAGACTTTC. This translates into CASSRSEQTF.